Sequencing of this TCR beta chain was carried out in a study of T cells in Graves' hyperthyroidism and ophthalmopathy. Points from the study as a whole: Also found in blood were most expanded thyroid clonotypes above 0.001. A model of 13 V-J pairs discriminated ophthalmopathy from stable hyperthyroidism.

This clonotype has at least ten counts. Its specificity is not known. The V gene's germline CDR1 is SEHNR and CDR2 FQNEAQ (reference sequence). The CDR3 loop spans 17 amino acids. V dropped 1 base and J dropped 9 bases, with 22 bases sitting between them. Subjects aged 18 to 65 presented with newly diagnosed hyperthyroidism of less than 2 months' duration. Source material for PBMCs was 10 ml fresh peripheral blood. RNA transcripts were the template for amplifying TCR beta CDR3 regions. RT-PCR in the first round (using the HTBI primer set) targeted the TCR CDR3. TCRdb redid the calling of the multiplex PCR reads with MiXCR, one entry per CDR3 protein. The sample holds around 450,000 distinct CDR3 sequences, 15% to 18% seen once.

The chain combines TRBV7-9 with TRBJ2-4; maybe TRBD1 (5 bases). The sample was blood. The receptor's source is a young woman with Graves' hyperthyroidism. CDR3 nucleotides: TGTGCCAGCAGCTTAGAAGTGCTTGGGGCCCCGCGAGGCATTCAGTACTTC. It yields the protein CASSLEVLGAPRGIQYF.